These 21 T cell receptor beta chains came from one sample sequenced in a study of blood T cell repertoires in COVID-19. Here immunoSEQ multiplex PCR was the method, and the copy in TCRdb shows in-frame clones only, minus some. Of 120,000 or so clones listed, about four fifths are singletons. Sequenced material: peripheral blood. Receptors originate from a man between 25 and 39 years old with COVID-19, enrolled during active disease.

This sequence joins TRBV5-1 and TRBJ2-6; a weak D match, TRBD1 (5 bases). The CDR3 sequence is 16 residues long. V shed 4 bases and J shed 0 bases, with 11 bases lying between them. Per germline, CDR1 SGHRS and CDR2 YFSETQ. The CDR3 bases are TGCGCCAGCAGCCCCAGGGAACTCTCTGGGGCCAACGTCCTGACTTTC. Encoded protein: CASSPRELSGANVLTF.

This clone was counted a single time. The rearrangement joins TRBV14 to TRBJ2-7; 8 bases align to TRBD1. Germline CDR1 is SGHDN and CDR2 is FVKESK. V shed 3 bases, J shed 3 bases, and the junction held 10 bases outside the gene matches. This CDR3 comprises 16 residues. CDR3 residues: CASSQVFGTGNYEQYF. The CDR3 bases are TGTGCCAGCAGCCAGGTCTTCGGGACAGGTAACTACGAGCAGTACTTC.

The rearrangement uses TRBV4-2 and TRBJ2-5; 10 nucleotides agree with TRBD2. CDR1 LGHNA and CDR2 YNFKEQ come from the germline V gene. J gave up 0 bases and V 1 base, and 8 bases lay outside the gene matches. The CDR3 is 18 amino acids. The CDR3 reads CASSQVIAGGSYQETQYF. The DNA of the CDR3 is TGTGCCAGCAGCCAAGTAATAGCGGGGGGCTCGTACCAAGAGACCCAGTACTTC.

The genes are TRBV3-1 (or the pseudogene TRBV3-2) and TRBJ2-3; D remains unclear. The V end lost 1 base, the J end lost 5 bases, and 4 bases lay between the germline ends. Per the germline V gene, CDR1 is LGHDT and CDR2 is YNNKEL (reference sequence). CDR3 length: 12 amino acids. The CDR3 DNA sequence: TGTGCCAGCAGCCAAGCAGGAGATACGCAGTATTTT. Amino acid sequence: CASSQAGDTQYF.

The chain uses TRBV7-9 and TRBJ1-1; 7 positions agree with TRBD1. Germline V gene lookup returns CDR1 SEHNR and CDR2 FQNEAQ (reference sequence). Trimming removed 4 bases from V and 1 base from J; junction bases left unmatched: 3. The CDR3 extends over 14 amino acids. The CDR3: CASSSQGENTEAFF. The CDR3 DNA sequence: TGTGCCAGCAGCTCGCAGGGGGAGAACACTGAAGCTTTCTTT. The whole variable domain, remainder taken from reference TRBV7-9 and TRBJ1-1, is DTGVSQNPRHKITKRGQNVTFRCDPISEHNRLYWYRQTLGQGPEFLTYFQNEAQLEKSRLLSDRFSAERPKGSFSTLEIQRTEQGDSAMYLCASSSQGENTEAFFGQGTRLTVV.

The chain carries TRBV18 and TRBJ1-2; D may be TRBD1 (5 bases). Germline V CDR1 and CDR2: KGHSH, LQKENI. V was pared by 0 bases and J by 8 bases, with 10 bases between. The CDR3 runs to 13 residues. CDR3 sequence (DNA): TGTGCCAGCTCACCACCGGGGCAAGGGGGCTACACCTTC. Translation gives CASSPPGQGGYTF. Variable domain in full (rest from reference TRBV18 and TRBJ1-2): NAGVMQNPRHLVRRRGQEARLRCSPMKGHSHVYWYRQLPEEGLKFMVYLQKENIIDESGMPKERFSAEFPKEGPSILRIQQVVRGDSAAYFCASSPPGQGGYTFGSGTRLTVV.

The sample holds a few counts of this clone. This chain links TRBV19 with TRBJ2-1; D is possibly TRBD2 (5 bases). The CDR3 is 14 amino acids. Trimming took off 7 bases at V and 0 bases at J, with 10 bases between the two ends. CDR1 is LNHDA, CDR2 SQIVND, per germline (reference sequence). This chain's CDR3 is CASKRAGSYNEQFF. CDR3 sequence (DNA): TGTGCCAGTAAGAGGGCGGGCTCCTACAATGAGCAGTTCTTC.

This chain links TRBV11-3 with TRBJ2-2, with D possibly matching TRBD2 (5 bases). V was clipped by 3 bases and J by 5 bases, with 10 bases between them. This CDR3 is built from 14 residues. Germline loops: CDR1 SGHNT, CDR2 YENEEA. CDR3 coding DNA: TGTGCCAGCAGCTTGAGTCTAGCAACCGGGGAGCTGTTTTTT. Protein: CASSLSLATGELFF.

This clone was seen a single time. This chain connects TRBV30 to TRBJ2-3; 10 bases are shared with TRBD2. Germline V CDR1 and CDR2: GTSNPN, SVGIG (reference sequence). With 2 bases clipped from V and 1 base from J, the junction kept 9 bases outside the gene matches. This CDR3 spans 17 amino acids. The DNA for the CDR3 is TGTGCCTGGAGTAAAGGCCTAGCGGGGGTTGGCACAGATACGCAGTATTTT. Its translation: CAWSKGLAGVGTDTQYF.

The genes are TRBV2 and TRBJ2-2, with a tentative D call TRBD2 (5 bases). The germline V gene encodes CDR1 SNHLY and CDR2 FYNNEI. V dropped 5 bases and J dropped 6 bases, with 16 bases sitting between them. The CDR3 is 15 amino acids. In DNA form, the CDR3 reads TGTGCCAGCAGTATAAGCAGCGGCAATTCCGGGGAGCTGTTTTTT. Protein: CASSISSGNSGELFF.

The genes are TRBV3-1 (or the pseudogene TRBV3-2) and TRBJ2-5; 13 bases agree with TRBD2. Unmatched junction bases numbered 6, after V lost 0 bases and J lost 5 bases. Germline V CDR1 and CDR2: LGHDT, YNNKEL (reference sequence). The CDR3 extends over 17 amino acids. CDR3 amino acids: CASSQDTSGRARETQYF. DNA of the CDR3: TGTGCCAGCAGCCAAGATACTAGCGGGAGGGCCCGGGAGACCCAGTACTTC.

The chain couples TRBV15 to TRBJ1-3; D unclear. This CDR3 is 13 amino acids long. The germline gives CDR1 LNHNV, CDR2 YYDKDF (reference sequence). V lost 5 bases and J 4 bases, leaving 9 bases between the germline ends. CDR3 in amino acids: CATSLEAGNTIYF. The CDR3 DNA reads TGTGCCACCAGCCTCGAGGCCGGAAACACCATATATTTT.

This clone was found a few times. This sequence joins TRBV2 and TRBJ1-6, with TRBD1 matching 7 bases. V was pared by 7 bases and J by 10 bases, with 7 bases of the junction left unmatched. Germline CDR1 is SNHLY and CDR2 is FYNNEI. CDR3 length: 13 residues. The CDR3 sequence: CASTGQPGSPLHF. The CDR3 DNA is TGTGCCAGCACGGGACAGCCGGGCTCACCCCTCCACTTT.

This chain joins TRBV3-1 (or the pseudogene TRBV3-2) and TRBJ2-7; perhaps TRBD2 as D (5 bases). This CDR3 has 13 residues. Trimming took off 0 bases at V and 6 bases at J, with 9 bases between the two ends. Germline V gene sequence: CDR1 LGHDT, CDR2 YNNKEL (reference sequence). The CDR3 DNA is TGTGCCAGCAGCCAAGAGGGGAGAAGCGAGCAGTACTTC. It encodes CASSQEGRSEQYF.

This chain links TRBV3-1 (or the pseudogene TRBV3-2) with TRBJ1-4; D is possibly TRBD1 (6 bases). CDR1 and CDR2 (germline): LGHDT, YNNKEL (reference sequence). This CDR3 comprises 18 residues. Deletions cut 1 base from V and 4 bases from J, with 19 bases between. The CDR3 loop reads CASSQARTARDYNEKLFF. Written as DNA, the CDR3 is TGTGCCAGCAGCCAAGCGAGGACAGCAAGAGACTATAATGAAAAACTGTTTTTT.

This CDR3 is CASSQDLASVGQFF. CDR3 DNA: TGCGCCAGCAGCCAAGACCTGGCTAGCGTTGGGCAGTTCTTC. The chain recombines TRBV4-1 with TRBJ2-1; TRBD2 might be the D (6 bases). From germline, CDR1 is MGHRA and CDR2 YSYEKL. The CDR3 is 14 residues long. V lost 0 bases, J lost 12 bases, and 15 bases lay in between.

The gene calls are TRBV4-1 and TRBJ2-3, with TRBD1 identical over 7 bases. CDR3 length: 15 amino acids. After removal of 6 bases from V and 2 bases from J, the junction contained 8 bases not matched to a gene. Germline lookup yields CDR1 MGHRA and CDR2 YSYEKL. The CDR3 sequence is CASSYRQGHTDTQYF. CDR3 sequence (DNA): TGCGCCAGCAGTTATCGACAGGGTCACACAGATACGCAGTATTTT.

The chain is built from TRBV12-1 and TRBJ1-2. TRBV12-1 is a recognized pseudogene. This CDR3 is 16 amino acids long. This CDR3 is CASSFEQGQANYGYTF. The CDR3 DNA is TGTGCCAGCAGCTTTGAACAAGGCCAAGCGAACTATGGCTACACCTTC.

This clone was recorded a few times. The V and J genes are TRBV2 and TRBJ2-7; TRBD2 matches at 9 bases. This CDR3 comprises 15 residues. Looked up from germline, CDR1 is SNHLY and CDR2 is FYNNEI. V was pared by 6 bases and J by 7 bases, with 13 bases of the junction left unmatched. The CDR3 nucleotides are TGTGCCAGCAGAGAGGGTAGCGGGAGTAAGAGGGAGCAGTACTTC. Its protein product is CASREGSGSKREQYF.

The CDR3 sequence: CASSLPYGQKLSNQPQHF. The CDR3 DNA reads TGTGCCAGCAGTTTACCCTACGGACAGAAACTTAGCAATCAGCCCCAGCATTTT. The chain couples TRBV28 to TRBJ1-5; a weak D match, TRBD1 (6 bases). Germline V CDR1 and CDR2: MDHEN, SYDVKM. Trimming stripped 2 bases from V and 0 bases from J, with 17 bases between. The CDR3 is made up of 18 amino acids.

This clone was observed once. This sequence joins TRBV24-1 and TRBJ2-5, with D maybe TRBD1 (6 bases). The germline CDR1 and CDR2 sequences are KGHDR and SFDVKD. The germline V and J ends were trimmed by 2 bases and 0 bases, with 12 bases remaining between them. This CDR3 has 16 residues. The CDR3 sequence is CATSDYSTGHQETQYF. CDR3 coding DNA: TGTGCCACCAGTGATTACAGCACAGGGCACCAAGAGACCCAGTACTTC.